The clone carrying this TCR beta chain was observed a handful of times. What it binds is unknown. The CDR3 runs to 13 residues. The V end was cut by 8 bases, the J end by 12 bases, with 17 bases between. CDR1 MDHEN and CDR2 SYDVKM come from the germline V gene. Time point here: pre-sensitization, week 0. The treatment is: therapeutic diphenylcyclopropenone sensitization with weekly scalp DPC. The sample comes from a study of human T cells and chemical hapten exposure. Notes on the study in general: With regard to DPC sensitization, TCRs above 1 in 1000 frequency did not change.

Methods used by the authors: Per sample, the median was approximately 96,000 TCRs, with values from approximately 25,000 to 650,000. TCRdb redid the calling of the RACE reads with MiXCR, one entry per CDR3 protein. The V and J calls shown here were made by TCRdb, not taken from the authors' results. This table holds around 330,000 distinct CDR3 sequences, about 5% found once. This specimen was whole blood, taken in connection with sensitization to the hapten diphenylcyclopropenone (DPC). This TCR came from a woman between 18 and 29 years old with alopecia areata. Some clones in this sample may be carry-over from other donors' samples. The chain has TRBV28 and TRBJ2-6; possibly TRBD1 or TRBD2 for D (5 bases each). This CDR3 is CASRDEPTRVLTF. As DNA, the CDR3 is TGTGCCAGCCGGGACGAACCGACCCGCGTCCTGACTTTC.